Listed below are T cell receptor beta chains from one sample, sequenced in a study of blood T cell repertoires in COVID-19. The protocol was immunoSEQ multiplex PCR, while the TCRdb copy is restricted to in-frame clones and leaves out a portion. The table has around 43,000 clones, roughly 82% seen once; the top ten hold over 13%. The sequenced material came from peripheral blood. The receptors shown here come from a human donor in a cohort sampled during active COVID-19. Each CDR3 is given with its conserved first and last residue. The D gene is left open where the match is weak. Size is omitted from some rows. Given values are once, few, many or a class for expanded clones.

size: once
V: TRBV10-3
D: .
J: TRBJ2-7
DNA: TGTGCCATCAGTGAGCCCGCAGGGGCTCGCCACGAGCAGTACTTC
CDR3: CAISEPAGARHEQYF

size: .
V: TRBV7-3
D: .
J: TRBJ2-3
DNA: TGTGCCAGCAGCCACGGGGGCACAGATACGCAGTATTTT
CDR3: CASSHGGTDTQYF

size: .
V: TRBV28
D: .
J: TRBJ2-2
DNA: TGTGCGCGGATAGAAGCGAACACCGGGGAGCTGTTTTTT
CDR3: CARIEANTGELFF

size: .
V: TRBV18
D: TRBD2
J: TRBJ2-1
DNA: TGTGCCAGCTACCAGGGCGCTAGCGGGATAGTAAATGAGCAGTTCTTC
CDR3: CASYQGASGIVNEQFF

size: .
V: TRBV7-8
D: TRBD2
J: TRBJ2-7
DNA: TGTGCCAGCAGCTTAACTAGCGGGAGGTCCTACGAGCAGTACTTC
CDR3: CASSLTSGRSYEQYF

size: .
V: TRBV20-1
D: .
J: TRBJ1-6
DNA: TGCAGTGCTAGTTTTGGAGGGGTCGGTCTGGATTCACCCCTCCACTTT
CDR3: CSASFGGVGLDSPLHF

size: .
V: TRBV4-2
D: TRBD2
J: TRBJ2-2
DNA: TGTGCCAGCAGCCTGGGACTAGCGGGAGGTTTCGGGAACACCGGGGAGCTGTTTTTT
CDR3: CASSLGLAGGFGNTGELFF

size: .
V: TRBV9
D: TRBD1
J: TRBJ2-3
DNA: TGTGCCAGCAGCGGCCAACAGGGGTCAGATACGCAGTATTTT
CDR3: CASSGQQGSDTQYF

size: .
V: TRBV3-1/TRBV3-2
D: .
J: TRBJ1-1
DNA: TGTGCCAGCAATCATCTTTCGGGCACTGAAGCTTTCTTT
CDR3: CASNHLSGTEAFF

size: .
V: TRBV18
D: TRBD2
J: TRBJ2-3
DNA: TGTGCCAGCTCACCACGGGGGGTCCGGACTAGCGGGAGAACAGATACGCAGTATTTT
CDR3: CASSPRGVRTSGRTDTQYF

size: once
V: TRBV19
D: TRBD1
J: TRBJ2-3
DNA: TGTGCCAGTAGTAATCCGGGACAGGTATATACGCAGTATTTT
CDR3: CASSNPGQVYTQYF

size: .
V: TRBV5-4
D: .
J: TRBJ1-4
DNA: TGTGCCACCGCGGACTGGGCTGGGGAAAAACTGTTTTTT
CDR3: CATADWAGEKLFF

size: .
V: TRBV7-2
D: TRBD2
J: TRBJ2-3
DNA: TGTGCCAGCAGCTCGTGGACTAGCGGTTCAGATACGCAGTATTTT
CDR3: CASSSWTSGSDTQYF

size: .
V: TRBV24-1
D: .
J: TRBJ1-3
DNA: TGTGCCACCAGTGATTTCTCAGGTCCGGGAAACACCATATATTTT
CDR3: CATSDFSGPGNTIYF

size: .
V: TRBV5-8
D: TRBD1
J: TRBJ2-3
DNA: TGTGCCAGCAGCTTGGTGGACAGGGAGGACACAGATACGCAGTATTTT
CDR3: CASSLVDREDTDTQYF

size: .
V: TRBV9
D: .
J: TRBJ2-3
DNA: TGTGCCAGCAGCCCAGGGGCCTTACCGGCTAGCACAGATACGCAGTATTTT
CDR3: CASSPGALPASTDTQYF

size: .
V: TRBV6-1
D: .
J: TRBJ1-2
DNA: TGTGCCAGCAGTGAAACCACCCGGACAGACTTCTATGGCTACACCTTC
CDR3: CASSETTRTDFYGYTF